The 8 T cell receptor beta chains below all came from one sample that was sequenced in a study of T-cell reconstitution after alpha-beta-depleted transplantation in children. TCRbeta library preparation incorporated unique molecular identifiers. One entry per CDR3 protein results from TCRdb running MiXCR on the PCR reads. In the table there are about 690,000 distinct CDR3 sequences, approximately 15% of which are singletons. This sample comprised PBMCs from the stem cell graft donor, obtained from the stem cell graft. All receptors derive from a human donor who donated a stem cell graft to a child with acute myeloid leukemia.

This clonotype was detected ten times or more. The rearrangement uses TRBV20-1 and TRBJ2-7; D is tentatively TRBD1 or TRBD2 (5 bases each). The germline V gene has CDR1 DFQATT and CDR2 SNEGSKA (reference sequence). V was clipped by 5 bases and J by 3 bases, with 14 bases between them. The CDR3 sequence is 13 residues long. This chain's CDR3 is CSASRDANYEQYF. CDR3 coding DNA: TGCAGTGCTTCCAGGGACGCAAACTACGAGCAGTACTTC.

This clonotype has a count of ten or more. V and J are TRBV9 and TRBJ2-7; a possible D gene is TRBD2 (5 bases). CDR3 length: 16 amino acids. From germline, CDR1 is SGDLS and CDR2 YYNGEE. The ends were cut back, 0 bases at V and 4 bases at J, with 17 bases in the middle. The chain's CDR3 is CASSVVPDGGRYEQYF. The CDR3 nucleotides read TGTGCCAGCAGCGTAGTTCCGGACGGAGGAAGGTACGAGCAGTACTTC.

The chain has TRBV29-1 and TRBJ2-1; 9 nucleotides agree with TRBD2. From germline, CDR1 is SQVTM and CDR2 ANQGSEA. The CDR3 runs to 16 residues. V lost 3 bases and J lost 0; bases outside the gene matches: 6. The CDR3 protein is CSVERGGDSSYNEQFF. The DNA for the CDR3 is TGCAGCGTTGAGCGGGGGGGGGATTCCTCCTACAATGAGCAGTTCTTC.

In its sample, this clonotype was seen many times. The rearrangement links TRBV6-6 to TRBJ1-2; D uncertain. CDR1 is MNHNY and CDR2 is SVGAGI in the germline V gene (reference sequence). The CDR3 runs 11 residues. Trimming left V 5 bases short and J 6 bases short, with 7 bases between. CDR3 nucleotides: TGTGCCAGCAGTCCCTCGCATGGCTACACCTTC. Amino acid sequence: CASSPSHGYTF.

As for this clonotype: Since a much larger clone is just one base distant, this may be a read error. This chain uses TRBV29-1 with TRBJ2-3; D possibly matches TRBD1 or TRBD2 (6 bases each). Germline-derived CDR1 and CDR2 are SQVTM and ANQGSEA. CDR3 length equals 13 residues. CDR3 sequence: CSTRGLFADTQYF. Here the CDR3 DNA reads TGCAGTACCAGGGGACTGTTCGCAGATACGCAGTATTTT.

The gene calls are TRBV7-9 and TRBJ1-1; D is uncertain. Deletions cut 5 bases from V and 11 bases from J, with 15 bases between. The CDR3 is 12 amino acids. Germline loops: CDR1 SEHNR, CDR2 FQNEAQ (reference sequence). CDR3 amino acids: CASSPPGWMAFF. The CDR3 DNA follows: TGTGCCAGCAGCCCCCCCGGGTGGATGGCTTTCTTT.

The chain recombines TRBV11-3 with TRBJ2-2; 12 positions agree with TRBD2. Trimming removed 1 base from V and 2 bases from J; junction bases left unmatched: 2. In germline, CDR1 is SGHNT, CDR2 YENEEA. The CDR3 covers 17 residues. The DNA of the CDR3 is TGTGCCAGCAGCTTAGGAGGACTAGCGGGAAACACCGGGGAGCTGTTTTTT. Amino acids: CASSLGGLAGNTGELFF.

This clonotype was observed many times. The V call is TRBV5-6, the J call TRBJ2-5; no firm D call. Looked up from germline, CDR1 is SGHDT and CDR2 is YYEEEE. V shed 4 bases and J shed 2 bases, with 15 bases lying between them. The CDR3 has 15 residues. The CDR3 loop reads CASSPSPGPQETQYF. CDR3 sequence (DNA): TGTGCCAGCAGCCCCTCCCCAGGACCACAAGAGACCCAGTACTTC.